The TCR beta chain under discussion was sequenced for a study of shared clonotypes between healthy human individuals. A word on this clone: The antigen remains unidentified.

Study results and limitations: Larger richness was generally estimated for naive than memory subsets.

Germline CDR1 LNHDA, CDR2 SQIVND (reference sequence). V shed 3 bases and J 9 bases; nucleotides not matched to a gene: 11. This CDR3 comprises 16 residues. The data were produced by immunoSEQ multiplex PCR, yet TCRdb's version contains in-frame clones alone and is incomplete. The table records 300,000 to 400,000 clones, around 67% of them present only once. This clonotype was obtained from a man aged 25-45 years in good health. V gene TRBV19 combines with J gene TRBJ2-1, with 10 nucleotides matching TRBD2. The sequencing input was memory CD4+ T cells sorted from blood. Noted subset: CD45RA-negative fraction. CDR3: CASSMGLAGAFVEQFF. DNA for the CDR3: TGTGCCAGTAGTATGGGGCTAGCGGGAGCGTTTGTTGAGCAGTTCTTC.